These T cell receptor beta chains were read from a single sample in a study of blood T cell repertoires in COVID-19. The method was immunoSEQ multiplex PCR; TCRdb's version includes in-frame clones alone and lacks a portion of them. The sample includes approximately 210,000 clones, about 89% of them seen just once. Specimen: PBMCs or T cells enriched from blood (not recorded which). Receptor source: a woman younger than 35 who had recovered from COVID-19. Each CDR3 is given with its conserved first and last residue. D genes are given only for firm matches. Some rows mark clone size as missing; the rest say once, few, many or name a class of expanded clone.

D gene | J gene | clone size | V gene | CDR3 protein | CDR3 DNA
- | TRBJ1-1 | once | TRBV6-5 | CASSSYRELTEAFF | TGTGCCAGCAGTAGCTACAGGGAATTGACTGAAGCTTTCTTT
TRBD2 | TRBJ2-3 | - | TRBV5-1 | CASSLTLAGVSTDTQYF | TGCGCCAGCAGCTTGACCCTAGCGGGGGTTAGCACAGATACGCAGTATTTT
- | TRBJ1-6 | - | TRBV6-4 | CASSEGEGAPLHF | TGTGCCAGCAGTGAAGGGGAGGGGGCACCCCTCCACTTT
- | TRBJ2-3 | - | TRBV3-1/TRBV3-2 | CASSHGAGDTQYF | TGTGCCAGCAGCCATGGGGCGGGGGATACGCAGTATTTT
- | TRBJ2-7 | - | TRBV7-6 | CASSTRQSSYEQYF | TGTGCCAGCAGCACGCGACAGAGCTCCTACGAGCAGTACTTC
TRBD1 | TRBJ1-1 | few | TRBV28 | CASSIKSGTDYVEHTEAFF | TGTGCCAGCAGTATTAAATCCGGGACAGATTACGTTGAACACACTGAAGCTTTCTTT
TRBD1 | TRBJ1-1 | - | TRBV2 | CASTTGGMGQGWGEAFF | TGTGCCAGCACCACCGGGGGAATGGGACAGGGATGGGGTGAAGCTTTCTTT
TRBD2 | TRBJ2-5 | - | TRBV7-9 | CASSLPGLAGGRETQYF | TGTGCCAGCAGCTTACCGGGACTAGCGGGGGGGAGAGAGACCCAGTACTTC
TRBD1 | TRBJ2-7 | - | TRBV7-9 | CASSLDRGHSYEQYF | TGTGCCAGCAGCTTGGACAGGGGACACTCCTACGAGCAGTACTTC
TRBD2 | TRBJ2-3 | - | TRBV3-1/TRBV3-2 | CASSQNIAGGTDTQYF | TGTGCCAGCAGCCAGAACATAGCGGGGGGAACAGATACGCAGTATTTT
- | TRBJ1-6 | - | TRBV5-6 | CASSPDRSSYNSPLHF | TGTGCCAGCAGTCCCGACAGGAGCTCCTATAATTCACCCCTCCACTTT
TRBD2 | TRBJ2-1 | - | TRBV3-1/TRBV3-2 | CASRQILSGGANEQFF | TGTGCCAGCAGACAAATCCTTAGCGGGGGGGCGAATGAGCAGTTCTTC
TRBD1 | TRBJ2-3 | - | TRBV28 | CASSLSGQGTDTQYF | TGTGCCAGCAGTTTATCGGGACAGGGGACAGATACGCAGTATTTT
TRBD1 | TRBJ1-5 | few | TRBV23-1 | CASSQRQGKNQPQHF | TGCGCCAGCAGTCAGCGACAGGGCAAAAATCAGCCCCAGCATTTT
- | TRBJ1-2 | - | TRBV28 | CASSLPQTSLRGGYTF | TGTGCCAGCAGTTTACCCCAAACGTCATTGAGAGGGGGCTACACCTTC
- | TRBJ2-5 | - | TRBV19 | CASMPQGRYGETQYF | TGTGCCAGTATGCCCCAGGGGCGGTATGGAGAGACCCAGTACTTC
- | TRBJ2-5 | - | TRBV7-9 | CASSPPGEAETQYF | TGTGCCAGCAGCCCCCCGGGGGAGGCAGAGACCCAGTACTTC
- | TRBJ2-3 | - | TRBV4-1 | CASSASSDTDTQYF | TGCGCCAGCAGCGCGTCCAGCGACACAGATACGCAGTATTTT
- | TRBJ1-5 | - | TRBV18 | CASSPSNMVRNQPQHF | TGTGCCAGCTCCCCCAGTAATATGGTTCGAAATCAGCCCCAGCATTTT
- | TRBJ2-7 | - | TRBV2 | CAISGTGHFSYEQYF | TGTGCCATCAGCGGTACGGGACACTTCTCCTACGAGCAGTACTTC
- | TRBJ1-4 | - | TRBV5-5 | CASSQTPQGFSEKLFF | TGTGCCAGCAGCCAGACCCCACAGGGCTTTAGTGAAAAACTGTTTTTT
TRBD1 | TRBJ2-5 | - | TRBV3-1/TRBV3-2 | CASSIRQGASETQYF | TGTGCCAGCAGCATACGACAGGGGGCCTCTGAGACCCAGTACTTC
- | TRBJ1-3 | - | TRBV3-1/TRBV3-2 | CASSQESGRTGNTIYF | TGTGCCAGCAGCCAAGAATCGGGTCGTACTGGAAACACCATATATTTT
- | TRBJ1-2 | - | TRBV9 | CASSGQPDSYGYTF | TGTGCCAGCAGCGGCCAACCCGACAGCTATGGCTACACCTTC
TRBD1 | TRBJ2-7 | - | TRBV5-1 | CASSLDRGTYEQYF | TGCGCCAGCAGCTTGGACAGGGGAACCTACGAGCAGTACTTC
TRBD1 | TRBJ1-6 | - | TRBV13 | CASSATGGNSPLHF | TGTGCCAGCAGCGCCACAGGGGGTAATTCACCCCTCCACTTT
TRBD1 | TRBJ1-5 | - | TRBV2 | CASREDRDQPQHF | TGTGCCAGCCGAGAGGACAGGGATCAGCCCCAGCATTTT
- | TRBJ1-3 | - | TRBV6-5 | CASSLGGVGNTIYF | TGTGCCAGCAGTCTAGGGGGAGTCGGAAACACCATATATTTT
TRBD2 | TRBJ2-5 | - | TRBV2 | CASTPGLARETQYF | TGTGCCAGCACCCCGGGACTAGCGAGAGAGACCCAGTACTTC
TRBD2 | TRBJ2-5 | - | TRBV5-4 | CASSPSGGTKETQYF | TGTGCCAGCAGCCCTAGCGGGGGGACAAAAGAGACCCAGTACTTC
TRBD1 | TRBJ1-1 | - | TRBV9 | CASSGTGKETEAFF | TGTGCCAGCAGCGGGACAGGGAAGGAGACTGAAGCTTTCTTT
- | TRBJ1-3 | - | TRBV12-3/TRBV12-4 | CASSLQGGNTIYF | TGTGCCAGCAGTTTGCAGGGCGGAAACACCATATATTTT
- | TRBJ1-2 | - | TRBV2 | CASKYQYGYTF | TGTGCCAGCAAGTACCAGTATGGCTACACCTTC
- | TRBJ1-4 | - | TRBV29-1 | CSVSDSLNEKLFF | TGCAGCGTTTCGGACAGCCTTAATGAAAAACTGTTTTTT
- | TRBJ1-2 | once | TRBV29-1 | CSVGTGSQSGYTF | TGCAGCGTTGGAACAGGGTCCCAAAGTGGCTACACCTTC
- | TRBJ1-1 | - | TRBV5-6 | CASSSSPAKNMNTEAFF | TGTGCCAGCAGCTCTAGCCCAGCTAAAAACATGAACACTGAAGCTTTCTTT
TRBD1 | TRBJ1-2 | - | TRBV10-3 | CAISEQPTGGNGYTF | TGTGCCATCAGTGAACAGCCTACAGGGGGGAATGGCTACACCTTC
- | TRBJ1-2 | - | TRBV11-2 | CASSLGGGARYGYTF | TGTGCCAGCAGCTTAGGTGGAGGAGCACGGTATGGCTACACCTTC
- | TRBJ1-4 | - | TRBV6-5 | CASSPQGGVNEKLFF | TGTGCCAGCAGTCCCCAGGGAGGGGTTAATGAAAAACTGTTTTTT
- | TRBJ1-1 | - | TRBV29-1 | CSPGVNTEAFF | TGCAGCCCAGGGGTGAACACTGAAGCTTTCTTT
- | TRBJ1-3 | - | TRBV7-9 | CASSFVSSGNTIYF | TGTGCCAGCAGCTTTGTGAGCTCTGGAAACACCATATATTTT
TRBD1 | TRBJ1-5 | - | TRBV24-1 | CATSDPGTGGNQPQHF | TGTGCCACCAGTGACCCGGGGACAGGGGGGAATCAGCCCCAGCATTTT
TRBD1 | TRBJ1-2 | - | TRBV12-5 | CASGPRQGLERGYTF | TGTGCTAGTGGTCCACGACAGGGGTTGGAGCGTGGCTACACCTTC
TRBD1 | TRBJ1-2 | - | TRBV10-3 | CAISDSVRGPDGYTF | TGTGCCATCAGTGACTCAGTCAGGGGGCCGGATGGCTACACCTTC
- | TRBJ1-2 | - | TRBV2 | CAQRGEGYGYTF | TGTGCCCAGCGGGGGGAGGGCTATGGCTACACCTTC
- | TRBJ1-5 | - | TRBV5-5 | CASRQGGGNNQPQHF | TGTGCCAGCAGACAGGGCGGAGGAAACAATCAGCCCCAGCATTTT
TRBD1 | TRBJ1-2 | - | TRBV5-1 | CASSRDSQTSGYTF | TGCGCCAGCAGCCGGGACAGCCAAACTAGTGGCTACACCTTC
- | TRBJ1-5 | - | TRBV2 | CASSYQGQPQHF | TGTGCCAGCAGTTACCAGGGCCAGCCCCAGCATTTT
- | TRBJ2-3 | - | TRBV24-1 | CATSDSSDTQYF | TGTGCCACCAGTGATTCTTCAGATACGCAGTATTTT
- | TRBJ2-7 | - | TRBV6-5 | CASVSLEVDEQYF | TGTGCCAGCGTCTCTCTAGAAGTTGACGAGCAGTACTTC
- | TRBJ2-1 | - | TRBV5-1 | CASSFQRRDNEQFF | TGCGCCAGCAGCTTCCAGCGGCGGGACAATGAGCAGTTCTTC
- | TRBJ1-5 | - | TRBV30 | CAGGLGVGGQAQHF | TGTGCCGGGGGTTTGGGGGTCGGGGGTCAGGCCCAGCATTTT